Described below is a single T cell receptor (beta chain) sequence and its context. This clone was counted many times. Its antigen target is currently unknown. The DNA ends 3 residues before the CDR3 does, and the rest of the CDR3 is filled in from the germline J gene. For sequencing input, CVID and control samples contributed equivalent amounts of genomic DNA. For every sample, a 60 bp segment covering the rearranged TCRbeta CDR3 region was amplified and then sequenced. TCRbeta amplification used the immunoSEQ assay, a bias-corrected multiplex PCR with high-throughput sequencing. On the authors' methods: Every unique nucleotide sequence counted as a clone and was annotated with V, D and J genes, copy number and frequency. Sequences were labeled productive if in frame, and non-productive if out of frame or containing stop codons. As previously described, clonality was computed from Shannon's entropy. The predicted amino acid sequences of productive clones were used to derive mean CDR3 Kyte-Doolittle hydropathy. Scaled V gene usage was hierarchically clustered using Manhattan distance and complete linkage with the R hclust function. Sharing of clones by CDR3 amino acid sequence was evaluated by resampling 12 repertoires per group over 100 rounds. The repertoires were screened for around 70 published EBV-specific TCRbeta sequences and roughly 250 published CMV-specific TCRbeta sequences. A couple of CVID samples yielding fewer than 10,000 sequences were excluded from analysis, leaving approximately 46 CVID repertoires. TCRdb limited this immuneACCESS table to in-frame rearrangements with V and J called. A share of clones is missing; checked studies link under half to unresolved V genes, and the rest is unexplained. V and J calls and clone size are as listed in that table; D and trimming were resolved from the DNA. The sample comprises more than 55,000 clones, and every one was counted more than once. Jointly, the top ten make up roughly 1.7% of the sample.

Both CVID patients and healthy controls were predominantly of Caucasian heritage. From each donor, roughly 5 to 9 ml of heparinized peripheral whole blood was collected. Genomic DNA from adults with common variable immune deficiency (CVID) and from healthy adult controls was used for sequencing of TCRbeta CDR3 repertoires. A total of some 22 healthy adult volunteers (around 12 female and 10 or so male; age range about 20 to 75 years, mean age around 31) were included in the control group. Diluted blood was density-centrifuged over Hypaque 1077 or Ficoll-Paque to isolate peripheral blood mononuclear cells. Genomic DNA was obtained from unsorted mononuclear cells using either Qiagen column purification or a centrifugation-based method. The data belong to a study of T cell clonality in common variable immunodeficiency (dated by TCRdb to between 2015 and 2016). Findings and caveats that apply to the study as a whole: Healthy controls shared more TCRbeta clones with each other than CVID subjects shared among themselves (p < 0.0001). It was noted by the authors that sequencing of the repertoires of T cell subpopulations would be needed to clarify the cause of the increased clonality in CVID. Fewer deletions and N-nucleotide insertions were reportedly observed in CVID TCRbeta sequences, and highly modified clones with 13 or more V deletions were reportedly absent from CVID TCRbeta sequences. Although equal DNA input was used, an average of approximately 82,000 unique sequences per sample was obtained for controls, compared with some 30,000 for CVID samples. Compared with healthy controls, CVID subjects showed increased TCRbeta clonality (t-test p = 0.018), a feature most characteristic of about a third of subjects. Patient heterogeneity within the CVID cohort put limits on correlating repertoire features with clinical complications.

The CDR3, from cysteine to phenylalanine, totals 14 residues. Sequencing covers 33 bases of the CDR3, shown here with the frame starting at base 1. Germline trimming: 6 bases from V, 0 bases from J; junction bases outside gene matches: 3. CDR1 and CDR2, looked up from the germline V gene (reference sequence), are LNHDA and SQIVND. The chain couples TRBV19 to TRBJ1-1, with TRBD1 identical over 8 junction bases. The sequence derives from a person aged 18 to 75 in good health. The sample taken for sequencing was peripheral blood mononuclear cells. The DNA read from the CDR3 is TGTGCCAGTAGGCGACAGGGGATGAACACTGAA. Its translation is CASRRQGMNTE. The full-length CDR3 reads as CASRRQGMNTEAFF.